These T cell receptor beta chains were read from a single sample in a study of metastatic and nonmetastatic thyroid tumors. TCRdb re-called clones from the PCR reads using MiXCR. The sample consists of 40,000 to 55,000 clones, roughly 18% of them appearing once. Sequenced material: blood. Every receptor here comes from a female donor with papillary thyroid cancer or a benign thyroid nodule (not recorded which). Some clones in this sample may be carry-over from other donors' samples. The CDR3 runs from the conserved cysteine through the conserved F or W. A D gene is named only where the DNA matches it firmly. Part of the rows lack a size; the others show once, few, many or a class for expanded clones.

v_call: TRBV19
d_call: TRBD2
j_call: TRBJ2-3
clone_size: many
cdr3_nt: TGTGCCAGTAGTATAATTTTCACTAGCGGGTACACAGATACGCAGTATTTT
cdr3_aa: CASSIIFTSGYTDTQYF

v_call: TRBV15
d_call: .
j_call: TRBJ2-3
clone_size: many
cdr3_nt: TGTGCCACCAGCAGAGGGGACGGCCTTAGCACAGATACGCAGTATTTT
cdr3_aa: CATSRGDGLSTDTQYF

v_call: TRBV19
d_call: .
j_call: TRBJ2-1
clone_size: many
cdr3_nt: TGTGCCAGTAGTAACGTCGGGAGCTCCTACAATGAGCAGTTCTTC
cdr3_aa: CASSNVGSSYNEQFF

v_call: TRBV2
d_call: TRBD1
j_call: TRBJ2-7
clone_size: many
cdr3_nt: TGTGCCAGCAGTGATTCCGGGACAGGGGGCCGCGAGCAGTACTTC
cdr3_aa: CASSDSGTGGREQYF

v_call: TRBV7-9
d_call: TRBD1
j_call: TRBJ1-3
clone_size: many
cdr3_nt: TGTACCAGCAGCGGGACAGGGGGCTCTGGAAACACCATATATTTT
cdr3_aa: CTSSGTGGSGNTIYF

v_call: TRBV18
d_call: .
j_call: TRBJ2-1
clone_size: many
cdr3_nt: TGTGCCAGCTCACCGAGGGTGGACTCCTACAATGAGCAGTTCTTC
cdr3_aa: CASSPRVDSYNEQFF

v_call: TRBV7-9
d_call: TRBD1
j_call: TRBJ2-6
clone_size: .
cdr3_nt: TGTGCCAGCAGCTGGGACAGGGCTGGGGCCAACGTCCTGACTTTC
cdr3_aa: CASSWDRAGANVLTF

v_call: TRBV6-2/TRBV6-3
d_call: .
j_call: TRBJ2-2
clone_size: few
cdr3_nt: TGTGCCAGTCGGATAGGTGGCACCGGGGAGCTGTTTTTT
cdr3_aa: CASRIGGTGELFF

v_call: TRBV3-1
d_call: TRBD1
j_call: TRBJ2-1
clone_size: many
cdr3_nt: TGTGCCAGCAGCCAAGACCCGTGGACAGGTTGGACCATCTCGAATGAGCAGTTCTTC
cdr3_aa: CASSQDPWTGWTISNEQFF

v_call: TRBV30
d_call: .
j_call: TRBJ2-7
clone_size: many
cdr3_nt: TGTGCCTGGAGCCAAACAGGGTCCGAGCAGTACTTC
cdr3_aa: CAWSQTGSEQYF

v_call: TRBV27
d_call: TRBD2
j_call: TRBJ2-7
clone_size: medium-sized
cdr3_nt: TGTGCCAGTAGGGACTACCGCTACGAGCAGTACTTC
cdr3_aa: CASRDYRYEQYF

v_call: TRBV19
d_call: .
j_call: TRBJ2-7
clone_size: .
cdr3_nt: TGTGCCAGTACCCCTGGCCGGGACTCCTACGAGCAGTACTTC
cdr3_aa: CASTPGRDSYEQYF

v_call: TRBV7-9
d_call: .
j_call: TRBJ2-5
clone_size: few
cdr3_nt: TGTGCCAGCAGCCCCCGGGTCGGGGGAGCGCAAGAGACCCAGTACTTC
cdr3_aa: CASSPRVGGAQETQYF

v_call: TRBV28
d_call: .
j_call: TRBJ2-2
clone_size: few
cdr3_nt: TGTGCCAGCAGTTTAGGCAGAGGATGGGGGGAGCTGTTTTTT
cdr3_aa: CASSLGRGWGELFF

v_call: TRBV11-2
d_call: TRBD2
j_call: TRBJ2-2
clone_size: .
cdr3_nt: TGTGCCAGCAGCTTAACCGGGACTAGCGGTTCGGTTACCGGGGAGCTGTTTTTT
cdr3_aa: CASSLTGTSGSVTGELFF

v_call: TRBV20-1
d_call: TRBD2
j_call: TRBJ2-1
clone_size: many
cdr3_nt: TGCAGTGCTAGAGGACTAGCGGGATCCTACAATGAGCAGTTCTTC
cdr3_aa: CSARGLAGSYNEQFF

v_call: TRBV5-5
d_call: .
j_call: TRBJ2-1
clone_size: .
cdr3_nt: TGTGCCAGCAGCTTGGGACTAGGATCCTACAATGAGCAGTTCTTC
cdr3_aa: CASSLGLGSYNEQFF

v_call: TRBV27
d_call: .
j_call: TRBJ2-7
clone_size: medium-sized
cdr3_nt: TGTGCCAGCAGTCCCGGGACGGTCTACGAGCAGTACTTC
cdr3_aa: CASSPGTVYEQYF

v_call: TRBV19
d_call: TRBD1
j_call: TRBJ2-3
clone_size: .
cdr3_nt: TGTGCCAGTAGTATCACCGGGACAGGGTGCGGCACATATACGCAGTATTTT
cdr3_aa: CASSITGTGCGTYTQYF

v_call: TRBV6-1
d_call: .
j_call: TRBJ1-4
clone_size: many
cdr3_nt: TGTGCCAGCAGTGATTGGGACTCGGGACAAAGGAGACTGTTTTTT
cdr3_aa: CASSDWDSGQRRLFF

v_call: TRBV28
d_call: TRBD2
j_call: TRBJ2-7
clone_size: .
cdr3_nt: TGTGCCAGCATTTCTCCCTGGACTAGCGGTTTATCCTACGAGCAGTACTTC
cdr3_aa: CASISPWTSGLSYEQYF

v_call: TRBV7-8
d_call: TRBD1
j_call: TRBJ1-6
clone_size: many
cdr3_nt: TGTGCCAGCAGCCCCCTTAACAGGGGTAATTCACCCCTCCACTTT
cdr3_aa: CASSPLNRGNSPLHF

v_call: TRBV6-1
d_call: TRBD1
j_call: TRBJ2-7
clone_size: many
cdr3_nt: TGTGCCAGCAGTGATCCGGGACAGGAATCCTACGAGCAGTACTTC
cdr3_aa: CASSDPGQESYEQYF

v_call: TRBV2
d_call: .
j_call: TRBJ2-2
clone_size: few
cdr3_nt: TGTGCCAGCAGTGCTGACGCCTTGGAGCTGTTTTTT
cdr3_aa: CASSADALELFF

v_call: TRBV28
d_call: .
j_call: TRBJ2-3
clone_size: .
cdr3_nt: TGTGCCAGCAGTTTATTAGGCAGTGGCACAATCACGGATACGCATTATTTT
cdr3_aa: CASSLLGSGTITDTHYF

v_call: TRBV30
d_call: TRBD1
j_call: TRBJ2-6
clone_size: many
cdr3_nt: TGTGCCTGGTTGCCGGGACAGGGGACCCCTGGGGCCAACGTCCTGACTTTC
cdr3_aa: CAWLPGQGTPGANVLTF

v_call: TRBV5-1
d_call: TRBD2
j_call: TRBJ2-3
clone_size: many
cdr3_nt: TGCGCCAGCAGCTTAAGCGTTTCTAGCGGAGGGGCTACGCAGTATTTT
cdr3_aa: CASSLSVSSGGATQYF

v_call: TRBV15
d_call: .
j_call: TRBJ2-2
clone_size: many
cdr3_nt: TGTGCCACCAGCAGAGGTGGTACCGGGGAGCTGTTTTTT
cdr3_aa: CATSRGGTGELFF

v_call: TRBV4-1
d_call: TRBD1
j_call: TRBJ1-2
clone_size: many
cdr3_nt: TGCGCCAGCAGCTACCGACAGGGGTTTGACTACACCTTC
cdr3_aa: CASSYRQGFDYTF

v_call: TRBV20-1
d_call: .
j_call: TRBJ2-7
clone_size: many
cdr3_nt: TGCAGTGCTAGAGGCCCGCTAAGCAGCTACGAGCAGTACTTC
cdr3_aa: CSARGPLSSYEQYF

v_call: TRBV4-1
d_call: TRBD2
j_call: TRBJ2-4
clone_size: many
cdr3_nt: TGCGCCAGCAGCCCGGGGGACGGGAGGTATGCCAAAAACATTCAGTACTTC
cdr3_aa: CASSPGDGRYAKNIQYF

v_call: TRBV7-9
d_call: .
j_call: TRBJ1-1
clone_size: many
cdr3_nt: TGTGCCAGCAGCTTAGCCCCCAGGGTGAGCACTGAAGCTTTCTTT
cdr3_aa: CASSLAPRVSTEAFF

v_call: TRBV2
d_call: TRBD2
j_call: TRBJ2-1
clone_size: many
cdr3_nt: TGTGCCAGCAGTGAAGCGGAGGCGCGGGAGGATGAGTTCTTC
cdr3_aa: CASSEAEAREDEFF

v_call: TRBV5-1
d_call: .
j_call: TRBJ2-3
clone_size: many
cdr3_nt: TGCGCCAGCAGCTTGGGACCCACAGATACGCAGTATTTT
cdr3_aa: CASSLGPTDTQYF

v_call: TRBV3-1
d_call: .
j_call: TRBJ2-5
clone_size: once
cdr3_nt: TGTGCCAGCAGCCAAGAGGCAGGGGCCATTCAGACCCAGTACTTC
cdr3_aa: CASSQEAGAIQTQYF

v_call: TRBV6-1
d_call: .
j_call: TRBJ2-7
clone_size: few
cdr3_nt: TGTGCCAACTCACGTGAGGGCGCAGACAGATACTACGAGCAGTACTTC
cdr3_aa: CANSREGADRYYEQYF

v_call: TRBV7-9
d_call: .
j_call: TRBJ1-6
clone_size: many
cdr3_nt: TGTGCCAGCAGCTTAGAACAGTATAATTCACCCCTCCACTTT
cdr3_aa: CASSLEQYNSPLHF

v_call: TRBV7-9
d_call: TRBD1
j_call: TRBJ1-4
clone_size: many
cdr3_nt: TGTGCCAGCAGCTTAGTGGGACAGGGGCAGAATGAAAAACTGTTTTTT
cdr3_aa: CASSLVGQGQNEKLFF

v_call: TRBV12-3/TRBV12-4
d_call: .
j_call: TRBJ2-7
clone_size: medium-sized
cdr3_nt: TGTGCCAGCAGTCCCAAGTCGGGCTACGAGCAGTACTTC
cdr3_aa: CASSPKSGYEQYF

v_call: TRBV6-5
d_call: .
j_call: TRBJ2-2
clone_size: .
cdr3_nt: TGTGCCAGCAGTTACTCGAGAGGTACCGGGGAGCTGCTTTTT
cdr3_aa: CASSYSRGTGELLF

v_call: TRBV2
d_call: .
j_call: TRBJ2-2
clone_size: .
cdr3_nt: TGTGCCAGCAACCAGATAGCGAACACCGGGTATCTGTTTTTT
cdr3_aa: CASNQIANTGYLFF

v_call: TRBV6-1
d_call: .
j_call: TRBJ1-2
clone_size: .
cdr3_nt: TGTGCCAGCCGACAGGACTTCTATGGCTACACCTTC
cdr3_aa: CASRQDFYGYTF

v_call: TRBV20-1
d_call: .
j_call: TRBJ1-2
clone_size: many
cdr3_nt: TGCAGTGCTAGACGGGGGGCCGTGGGCGATGGCTACACCTTC
cdr3_aa: CSARRGAVGDGYTF

v_call: TRBV6-6
d_call: .
j_call: TRBJ2-1
clone_size: .
cdr3_nt: TGTGCCAGCACTTACAGTCAGGGGTATAACAATGAGCAGTTCTTC
cdr3_aa: CASTYSQGYNNEQFF

v_call: TRBV5-1
d_call: TRBD1
j_call: TRBJ1-1
clone_size: many
cdr3_nt: TGCGCCAGCAGCTTAGCAGGGGGAGGAACTGAAGCTTTCTTT
cdr3_aa: CASSLAGGGTEAFF

v_call: TRBV10-1
d_call: .
j_call: TRBJ1-2
clone_size: few
cdr3_nt: TGCGCCAGCAGTGAGTCGACAGGTTATGGCTACACCTTC
cdr3_aa: CASSESTGYGYTF

v_call: TRBV6-1
d_call: .
j_call: TRBJ1-1
clone_size: many
cdr3_nt: TGTGCCAGCAGCCCTATGGATGAGAGTCATTGGGGGGCTTTCTTT
cdr3_aa: CASSPMDESHWGAFF

v_call: TRBV10-3
d_call: TRBD2
j_call: TRBJ2-1
clone_size: many
cdr3_nt: TGTGCCATCAGTGAGGGGACTAGGTTTTATGAGCAGTTCTTC
cdr3_aa: CAISEGTRFYEQFF

v_call: TRBV19
d_call: .
j_call: TRBJ1-2
clone_size: few
cdr3_nt: TGTGCCAGTAGACCAAAAGGGACACCCACCTTC
cdr3_aa: CASRPKGTPTF